The 21 T cell receptor beta chains in this list originate from one sample, sequenced in a study of blood T cell repertoires in COVID-19. Sequencing used immunoSEQ multiplex PCR; TCRdb keeps in-frame clones, though not all of them. The sample lists some 110,000 clones; less than 90% were seen once. The sample comprised peripheral blood. These receptors were taken from a man aged 50-60 years with acute or convalescent COVID-19.

The chain joins TRBV5-1 to TRBJ2-5, with TRBD1 identical over 7 bases. The CDR3 is made up of 14 amino acids. Germline lookup yields CDR1 SGHRS and CDR2 YFSETQ. Trimming cost V 5 bases and J 4 bases; bases outside gene matches: 8. The CDR3 nucleotides read TGCGCCAGCAGTGGTAGACAGGGTGGAGAGACCCAGTACTTC. It specifies CASSGRQGGETQYF.

The CDR3 DNA reads as TGTGCCAGCAAAGCACAGAATTCACCCCTCCACTTT. Protein: CASKAQNSPLHF. V gene TRBV12-3 or TRBV12-4 combines with J gene TRBJ1-6; D gene ambiguous. The V end was cut by 7 bases, the J end by 7 bases, with 8 bases between. The CDR3 runs 12 residues.

A single count supports this clone. The chain carries TRBV25-1 and TRBJ2-5; the match to TRBD1 covers 10 bases. The J segment lost 7 bases and the V segment lost 9 bases, leaving 11 bases of the junction unmatched. The length of the CDR3 is 14 residues. From germline, CDR1 is MGHDK and CDR2 SYGVNS. DNA for the CDR3: TGTGCCAGTTCTAGGACAGGGGGGCTCGGGACCCAGTACTTC. Residues: CASSRTGGLGTQYF.

V is TRBV9 and J is TRBJ1-1, with D possibly matching TRBD1 (5 bases). The CDR3 spans 15 residues. The V and J ends lost 0 bases and 10 bases respectively, with 19 bases between them. Germline V lookup: CDR1 SGDLS, CDR2 YYNGEE. CDR3 sequence: CASSVAQGFTRGAFF. CDR3 sequence (DNA): TGTGCCAGCAGCGTAGCTCAGGGATTTACTCGTGGAGCTTTCTTT.

V and J are TRBV5-4 and TRBJ1-4, with D unclear. The germline V and J ends were trimmed by 4 bases and 0 bases, with 13 bases remaining between them. CDR3 length: 16 amino acids. Germline CDR1 and CDR2: SGHNT and YYREEE (reference sequence). The CDR3 nucleotides read TGTGCCAGCAGCCCCGCTGGCGGAGCAACTAATGAAAAACTGTTTTTT. It translates to CASSPAGGATNEKLFF.

The rearrangement links TRBV14 to TRBJ2-1; 10 positions match TRBD2. With 2 bases clipped from V and 8 bases from J, the junction kept 6 bases outside the gene matches. Looked up from germline, CDR1 is SGHDN and CDR2 is FVKESK. The CDR3 extends over 15 amino acids. The CDR3 protein is CASSQFLAGDDEQFF. The CDR3 region has the DNA TGTGCCAGCAGCCAATTCCTAGCGGGAGACGATGAGCAGTTCTTC.

The rearrangement uses TRBV28 and TRBJ2-7, with TRBD1 as a possible D gene (6 bases). CDR3 size: 13 residues. Germline assignment: CDR1 MDHEN and CDR2 SYDVKM. The V end was cut by 3 bases, the J end by 2 bases, with 8 bases between. The CDR3 DNA reads TGTGCCAGCAGTTTGACAGGTCCCTACGAGCAGTACTTC. Encoded protein: CASSLTGPYEQYF.

The chain employs TRBV7-2 and TRBJ1-2, with 11 nucleotides matching TRBD1. The V gene end was trimmed by 5 bases and the J gene end by 4 bases; junction bases not matched to a gene: 12. The CDR3 has 17 amino acids. Germline values: CDR1 SGHTA, CDR2 FQGNSA. This CDR3 reads CASSLGGTGGFSYGYTF. The CDR3 nucleotides are TGTGCCAGCAGCCTAGGGGGGACAGGGGGTTTCAGCTATGGCTACACCTTC.

This chain uses TRBV19 with TRBJ2-1, with 7 nucleotides matching TRBD1. CDR1 and CDR2 (germline): LNHDA, SQIVND (reference sequence). The CDR3 loop spans 18 amino acids. Losses at the gene ends were 9 bases for V and 10 bases for J; bases not matched to a gene: 27. The CDR3: CASHEPTQRQGSRVEQFF. Here the CDR3 DNA reads TGTGCCAGCCACGAACCTACCCAACGACAGGGTTCCCGGGTAGAGCAGTTCTTC.

This clone has just one count. This chain links TRBV25-1 with TRBJ1-1; D not resolved. The V gene's germline CDR1 is MGHDK and CDR2 SYGVNS. V was shortened by 4 bases and J by 0 bases, with 6 bases between the two germline ends. The CDR3 sequence is 13 residues long. CDR3 residues: CASSGAMNTEAFF. CDR3 coding DNA: TGTGCCAGCAGTGGAGCGATGAACACTGAAGCTTTCTTT.

This sequence joins TRBV4-1 and TRBJ1-1; TRBD1 aligns across 9 bases. The CDR3 is 16 residues long. Germline V gene lookup returns CDR1 MGHRA and CDR2 YSYEKL. Losses at the gene ends were 4 bases for V and 4 bases for J; bases not matched to a gene: 10. This CDR3 reads CASSPYGQGRPTEAFF. CDR3 bases: TGCGCCAGCAGCCCCTATGGACAGGGGCGACCCACTGAAGCTTTCTTT.

This chain joins TRBV5-1 and TRBJ2-3; D is ambiguous. The CDR3 is 14 residues long. Trimming left V 0 bases short and J 6 bases short, with 11 bases between. Germline V lookup: CDR1 SGHRS, CDR2 YFSETQ. The CDR3 region is CASSLDPSGDTQYF. The CDR3 nucleotides are TGCGCCAGCAGCTTGGATCCCTCCGGGGATACGCAGTATTTT.

CDR3 bases: TGTGCCAGCGGATCGTTGACTGAAGCGGGGCAGTACTTC. Amino acids: CASGSLTEAGQYF. This chain connects TRBV7-3 to TRBJ2-7; weak D call: TRBD2 (6 bases). The V and J ends lost 8 bases and 9 bases respectively, with 20 bases between them. The germline V gene has CDR1 SGHTA and CDR2 FQGTGA. The CDR3 consists of 13 residues.

This clone was detected only once. The rearrangement links TRBV5-6 to TRBJ1-2; 10 nucleotides match TRBD1. The trim removed 4 bases at V and 6 bases at J, leaving 6 bases unmatched. This CDR3 is built from 14 residues. Germline lookup yields CDR1 SGHDT and CDR2 YYEEEE. The CDR3 spells CASSAGQGIHGYTF. The CDR3 nucleotides read TGTGCCAGCAGCGCGGGACAGGGGATACATGGCTACACCTTC.

The V call is TRBV19, the J call TRBJ1-2; 8 bases align to TRBD1. The germline V gene has CDR1 LNHDA and CDR2 SQIVND (reference sequence). V lost 3 bases and J lost 5; bases outside the gene matches: 5. The CDR3 totals 14 residues. The CDR3 is CASSMRTGWYGYTF. The CDR3 DNA follows: TGTGCCAGTAGTATGAGGACAGGGTGGTATGGCTACACCTTC.

A few counts support this clone. The gene calls are TRBV19 and TRBJ2-2, with TRBD1 as a possible D gene (5 bases). Trimming stripped 3 bases from V and 2 bases from J, with 10 bases between. This CDR3 is built from 15 residues. Germline values: CDR1 LNHDA, CDR2 SQIVND (reference sequence). The CDR3, as DNA: TGTGCCAGTAGTATGGGGCAGGAAAACACCGGGGAGCTGTTTTTT. It translates to CASSMGQENTGELFF.

Concerning this clone: The sample holds other DNA sequences that translate to the same CDR3. The chain is built from TRBV10-1 and TRBJ2-2; possible D gene TRBD1, 6 bases. Germline V lookup: CDR1 WNHNN, CDR2 SYGVQD (reference sequence). The CDR3 covers 13 residues. Trimming shortened V by 6 bases and J by 6 bases, and 11 bases separated the two germline ends. The CDR3, as DNA: TGCGCCAGCAGCGCAGGGGCCCCCGGGGAGCTGTTTTTT. This encodes CASSAGAPGELFF.

The chain employs TRBV4-2 and TRBJ2-3, with a tentative D call TRBD2 (6 bases). The germline gives CDR1 LGHNA, CDR2 YNFKEQ. The V and J ends lost 1 base and 6 bases respectively, with 14 bases between them. The CDR3 sequence is 15 residues long. The CDR3 is CASSQGVRDSDTQYF. The CDR3 DNA reads TGTGCCAGCAGCCAAGGAGTACGGGACTCCGATACGCAGTATTTT.

The genes are TRBV6-5 and TRBJ2-3; tentative D call: TRBD2 (5 bases). V lost 7 bases and J 3 bases, leaving 11 bases between the germline ends. The CDR3 extends over 13 amino acids. Germline V CDR1 and CDR2: MNHEY, SVGAGI. The CDR3, as DNA: TGTGCCAGCACACGGGATTTGACAGATACGCAGTATTTT. Residues: CASTRDLTDTQYF.

The V gene is TRBV11-2, the J gene TRBJ2-7; weak D call: TRBD2 (7 bases). This CDR3 region has 14 residues. Per the germline V gene, CDR1 is SGHAT and CDR2 is FQNNGV. V lost 5 bases to trimming and J lost 2 bases, with 13 bases between them. The CDR3, as DNA: TGTGCCAGCAGCCAATGGGGGGGCCCCTACGAGCAGTACTTC. Amino acid sequence: CASSQWGGPYEQYF.

The rearrangement joins TRBV9 to TRBJ2-1; maybe TRBD2 (6 bases). Germline V gene lookup returns CDR1 SGDLS and CDR2 YYNGEE. The CDR3 loop spans 16 amino acids. V shed 4 bases and J shed 0 bases, with 14 bases lying between them. The CDR3 bases are TGTGCCAGCAGCTCCTTCGCGGGAAGCTCCTACAATGAGCAGTTCTTC. It codes for CASSSFAGSSYNEQFF.